The 21 T cell receptor beta chains below all came from one sample that was sequenced in a study of T cell clusters in autoimmune cytopenias. Multiplex touch-down PCR amplified TRB using TRB-A and TRB-B pools in one tube. TCRdb reprocessed the multiplex PCR reads and reports one entry per CDR3 protein, with no DNA. The sample's table shows about 3,500 distinct CDR3 sequences. TRB amplification used 200 to 250 ng of peripheral blood genomic DNA. The specimen was peripheral blood. The receptor set was obtained from a human donor with an autoimmune cytopenia or autoimmune hepatitis (not recorded which).

J is TRBJ1-5 and V is TRBV7-2; the TCRdb call, TRBD1, lacks DNA for checking. Germline CDR1 and CDR2: SGHTA and FQGNSA. This CDR3 spans 16 amino acids. The CDR3 sequence is CASSYERRGKRQPQHF.

This clonotype is medium-sized by frequency. This chain joins TRBV19 and TRBJ2-1. Looked up from germline, CDR1 is LNHDA and CDR2 is SQIVND (reference sequence). This CDR3 has 14 amino acids. CDR3: CASSGLDRYNEQFF.

V is TRBV6-2 or TRBV6-3 and J is TRBJ2-7. The CDR3 loop spans 14 amino acids. Germline V gene sequence: CDR1 MNHEY, CDR2 SVGEGT. The CDR3 spells CASSWEGSSYEQYF.

The rearrangement links TRBV6-4 to TRBJ2-7; absent DNA, TCRdb's TRBD1 call cannot be checked. Looked up from germline, CDR1 is MRHNA and CDR2 is SNTAGT. The CDR3 loop spans 15 amino acids. The CDR3 sequence is CASSGGAPSSYEQYF.

This clonotype is medium-sized (0.01 to 0.1%) by frequency. This chain joins TRBV5-6 and TRBJ1-5; the TCRdb D gene call, TRBD1, has no DNA to confirm it. Germline assignment: CDR1 SGHDT and CDR2 YYEEEE. This CDR3 is built from 15 residues. CDR3 sequence reads: CASSSTGGGNQPQHF.

By frequency, this clonotype is medium-sized. This rearrangement joins TRBV18 to TRBJ2-5; TCRdb returns TRBD2, unconfirmable since there is no DNA. Per germline, CDR1 KGHSH and CDR2 LQKENI. The CDR3 is 14 residues long. CDR3 protein: CASSPRVTQETQYF.

CDR3 region: CASSQISGLNGNTIYF. The chain is built from TRBV14 and TRBJ1-3. This CDR3 region has 16 residues. CDR1 and CDR2 (germline): SGHDN, FVKESK.

The chain has TRBV6-5 and TRBJ1-3; TCRdb gives TRBD1 as the D gene, but with no DNA this cannot be confirmed. The germline V gene encodes CDR1 MNHEY and CDR2 SVGAGI. This CDR3 comprises 13 residues. CDR3 residues: CASRGDPGNTIYF.

The chain carries TRBV19 and TRBJ1-4; TCRdb outputs TRBD1, but without DNA this stays unchecked. From germline, CDR1 is LNHDA and CDR2 SQIVND (reference sequence). The CDR3 loop spans 16 amino acids. CDR3 protein: CASSTGTGVMGEKLFF.

The chain uses TRBV6-1 and TRBJ1-3; the D gene TCRdb calls, TRBD1, cannot be checked with no DNA. CDR3 length equals 17 residues. Germline V CDR1 and CDR2: MNHNS, SASEGT. The CDR3 loop is CASSAGRPGQAGNTIYF.

By frequency, this clonotype registers medium-sized. The rearrangement links TRBV18 to TRBJ1-2; without DNA, the TCRdb call of TRBD1 cannot be checked. CDR3 length equals 15 residues. Germline CDR1 reads KGHSH; CDR2 reads LQKENI. The CDR3 loop is CASSPAAFVGHGYTF. Supplemented by reference TRBV18 and TRBJ1-2, the full variable domain reads NAGVMQNPRHLVRRRGQEARLRCSPMKGHSHVYWYRQLPEEGLKFMVYLQKENIIDESGMPKERFSAEFPKEGPSILRIQQVVRGDSAAYFCASSPAAFVGHGYTFGSGTRLTVV.

This rearrangement joins TRBV30 to TRBJ1-6. The germline CDR1 and CDR2 sequences are GTSNPN and SVGIG (reference sequence). The CDR3 has 13 residues. The CDR3 sequence: CAWSVQIGSPLHF.

This clonotype is medium-sized (0.01 to 0.1%) by frequency. CDR3: CASSPRATGTGSPLHF. V usage is TRBV5-5 and J usage is TRBJ1-6; the D call of TRBD1 rests on TCRdb alone, since no DNA is present to check it. The germline V gene has CDR1 SGHKS and CDR2 YYEKEE (reference sequence). CDR3 length: 16 residues.

The J gene is TRBJ2-7, the V gene TRBV13; the D gene TCRdb calls, TRBD1, cannot be checked with no DNA. CDR1 PRHDT and CDR2 FYEKMQ come from the germline V gene (reference sequence). The CDR3 spans 15 residues. This chain's CDR3 is CASSGSRPGRGGQYF.

The rearrangement joins TRBV20-1 to TRBJ2-3. The CDR3 covers 13 residues. Germline V gene lookup returns CDR1 DFQATT and CDR2 SNEGSKA (reference sequence). Here the CDR3 reads CSASSGSTDTQYF.

This chain uses TRBV12-3 or TRBV12-4 with TRBJ2-7; TCRdb gives TRBD2 as the D gene, but with no DNA this cannot be confirmed. The CDR3 is made up of 17 amino acids. The CDR3 sequence: CASSNFSSGRRSYEQYF.

This clonotype is labeled medium-sized based on frequency. The chain recombines TRBV19 with TRBJ2-2; checking the TCRdb D call of TRBD1 is not possible without DNA. CDR1 LNHDA and CDR2 SQIVND come from the germline V gene (reference sequence). There are 14 residues in the CDR3. The CDR3 sequence is CASSPTGNTGELFF.

This clonotype counts as medium-sized by frequency. This chain uses TRBV4-2 with TRBJ2-5; TCRdb reports TRBD1, a call that lacks DNA to check it against. Germline V gives CDR1 LGHNA, CDR2 YNFKEQ. The CDR3 has 14 residues. The CDR3: CASSQGVGEETQYF.

The chain carries TRBV19 and TRBJ2-7. The CDR3 is 14 amino acids. The germline gives CDR1 LNHDA, CDR2 SQIVND (reference sequence). The CDR3 sequence is CASSIDFGDYEQYF.

Its frequency marks this clonotype as medium-sized (0.01 to 0.1%). The CDR3 protein is CAIPGGALSGANVLTF. The chain carries TRBV10-3 and TRBJ2-6; there is no DNA to check the TCRdb D call of TRBD1. The CDR3 length is 16 residues. Germline assignment: CDR1 ENHRY and CDR2 SYGVKD.

This clonotype is called medium-sized based on its frequency. The chain has TRBV4-3 and TRBJ2-2; TCRdb indicates TRBD2, and absent DNA this call remains unverified. The CDR3 runs to 16 residues. The V gene's germline CDR1 is LGHNA and CDR2 YSLEER. The CDR3 loop is CASARREGRDTGELFF.